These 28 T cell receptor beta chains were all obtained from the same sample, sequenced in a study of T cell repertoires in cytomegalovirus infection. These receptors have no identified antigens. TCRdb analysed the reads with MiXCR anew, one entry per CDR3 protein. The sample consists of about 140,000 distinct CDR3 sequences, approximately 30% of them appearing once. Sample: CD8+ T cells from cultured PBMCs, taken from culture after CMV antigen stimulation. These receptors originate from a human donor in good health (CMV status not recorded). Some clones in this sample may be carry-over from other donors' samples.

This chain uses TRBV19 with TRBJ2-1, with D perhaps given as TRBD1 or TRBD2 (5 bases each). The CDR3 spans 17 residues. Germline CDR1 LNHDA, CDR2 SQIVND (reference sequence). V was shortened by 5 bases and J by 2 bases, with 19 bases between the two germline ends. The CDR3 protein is CASSPTGTPSTYNEQFF. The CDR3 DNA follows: TGTGCCAGTAGTCCGACCGGGACCCCGAGCACCTACAATGAGCAGTTCTTC.

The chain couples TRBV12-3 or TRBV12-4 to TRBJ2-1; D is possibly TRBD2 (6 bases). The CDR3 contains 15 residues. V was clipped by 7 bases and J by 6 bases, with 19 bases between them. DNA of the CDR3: TGTGCCAGCACCCTTTACGGGCCCGGGAGCAATGAGCAGTTCTTC. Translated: CASTLYGPGSNEQFF.

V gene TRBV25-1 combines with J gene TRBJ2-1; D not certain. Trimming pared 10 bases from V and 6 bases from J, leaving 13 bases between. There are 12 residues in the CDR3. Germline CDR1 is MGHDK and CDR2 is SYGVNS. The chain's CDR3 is CATSPGGNEQFF. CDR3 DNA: TGTGCCACCTCACCAGGTGGCAATGAGCAGTTCTTC.

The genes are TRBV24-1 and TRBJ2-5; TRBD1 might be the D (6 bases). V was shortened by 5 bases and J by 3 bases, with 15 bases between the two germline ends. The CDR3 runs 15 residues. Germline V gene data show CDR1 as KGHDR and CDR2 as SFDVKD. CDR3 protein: CATSALTGSKETQYF. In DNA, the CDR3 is TGTGCCACCAGTGCCCTTACAGGGTCAAAAGAGACCCAGTACTTC.

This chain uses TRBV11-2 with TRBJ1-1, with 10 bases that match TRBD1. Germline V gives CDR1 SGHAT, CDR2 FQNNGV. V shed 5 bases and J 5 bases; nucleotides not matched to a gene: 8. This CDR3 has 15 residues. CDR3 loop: CASSLLRTGGTEAFF. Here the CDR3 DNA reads TGTGCCAGCAGCCTACTTAGGACAGGGGGGACTGAAGCTTTCTTT.

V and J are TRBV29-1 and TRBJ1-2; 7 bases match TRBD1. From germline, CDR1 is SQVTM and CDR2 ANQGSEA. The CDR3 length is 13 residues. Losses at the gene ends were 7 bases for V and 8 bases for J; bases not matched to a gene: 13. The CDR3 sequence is CSDDMTGLGGYTF. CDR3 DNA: TGCAGCGACGACATGACAGGGCTGGGAGGCTACACCTTC.

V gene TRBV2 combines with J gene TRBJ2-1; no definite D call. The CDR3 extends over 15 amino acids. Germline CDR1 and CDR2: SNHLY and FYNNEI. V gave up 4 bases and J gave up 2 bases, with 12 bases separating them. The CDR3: CASSAGTNPYNEQFF. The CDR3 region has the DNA TGTGCCAGCAGTGCCGGCACCAACCCCTACAATGAGCAGTTCTTC.

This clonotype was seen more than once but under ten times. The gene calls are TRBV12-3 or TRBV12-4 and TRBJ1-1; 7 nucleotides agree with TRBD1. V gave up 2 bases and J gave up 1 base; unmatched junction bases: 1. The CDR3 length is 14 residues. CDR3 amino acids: CASSLWTGNTEAFF. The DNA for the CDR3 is TGTGCCAGCAGTTTATGGACAGGGAACACTGAAGCTTTCTTT.

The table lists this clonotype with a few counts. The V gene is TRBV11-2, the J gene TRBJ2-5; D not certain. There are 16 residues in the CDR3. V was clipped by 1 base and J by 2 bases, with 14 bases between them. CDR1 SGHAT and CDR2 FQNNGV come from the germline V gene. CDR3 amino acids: CASSLGWLDQQETQYF. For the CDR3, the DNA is TGTGCCAGCAGCTTAGGGTGGTTGGACCAACAAGAGACCCAGTACTTC.

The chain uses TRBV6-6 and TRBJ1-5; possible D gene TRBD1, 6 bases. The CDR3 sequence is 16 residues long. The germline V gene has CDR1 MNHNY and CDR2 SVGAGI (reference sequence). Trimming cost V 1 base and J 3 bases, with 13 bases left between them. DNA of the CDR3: TGTGCCAGCAGTTACTTCACAGGGATAGTCAATCAGCCCCAGCATTTT. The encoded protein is CASSYFTGIVNQPQHF.

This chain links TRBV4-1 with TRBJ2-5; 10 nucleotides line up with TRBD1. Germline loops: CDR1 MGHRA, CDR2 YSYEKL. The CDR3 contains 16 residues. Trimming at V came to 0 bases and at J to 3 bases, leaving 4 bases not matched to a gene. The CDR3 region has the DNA TGCGCCAGCAGCCAAGAATGGACAGGGGGGGAAGAGACCCAGTACTTC. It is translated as CASSQEWTGGEETQYF.

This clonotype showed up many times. The CDR3 loop is CASSLGGRGNYGYTF. CDR3 DNA: TGTGCCAGCAGCTTAGGTGGCAGGGGAAACTATGGCTACACCTTC. The chain uses TRBV7-8 and TRBJ1-2; TRBD1 might be the D (6 bases). The CDR3 covers 15 residues. V lost 1 base and J 2 bases, leaving 11 bases between the germline ends. Per the germline V gene, CDR1 is SGHVS and CDR2 is FQNEAQ. Looking up the rest from reference TRBV7-8 and TRBJ1-2 gives the full variable domain: GAGVSQSPRYKVAKRGQDVALRCDPISGHVSLFWYQQALGQGPEFLTYFQNEAQLDKSGLPSDRFFAERPEGSVSTLKIQRTQQEDSAVYLCASSLGGRGNYGYTFGSGTRLTVV.

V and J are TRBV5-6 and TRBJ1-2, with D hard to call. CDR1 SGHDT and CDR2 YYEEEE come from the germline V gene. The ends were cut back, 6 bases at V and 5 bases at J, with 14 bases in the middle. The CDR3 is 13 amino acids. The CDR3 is CASTVAGGYGYTF. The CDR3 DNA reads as TGTGCCAGCACGGTCGCAGGCGGATATGGCTACACCTTC.

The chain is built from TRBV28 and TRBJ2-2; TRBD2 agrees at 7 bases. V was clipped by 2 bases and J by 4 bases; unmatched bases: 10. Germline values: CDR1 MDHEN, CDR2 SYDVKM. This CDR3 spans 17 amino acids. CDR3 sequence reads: CASSLAGLAALTGELFF. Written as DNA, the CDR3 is TGTGCCAGCAGTTTAGCGGGTCTAGCGGCACTCACCGGGGAGCTGTTTTTT.

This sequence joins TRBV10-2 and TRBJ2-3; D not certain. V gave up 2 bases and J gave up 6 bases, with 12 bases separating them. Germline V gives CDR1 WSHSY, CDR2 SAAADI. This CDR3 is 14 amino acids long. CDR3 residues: CASSERTGPDTQYF. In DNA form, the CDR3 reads TGCGCCAGCAGTGAGCGGACCGGTCCTGATACGCAGTATTTT.

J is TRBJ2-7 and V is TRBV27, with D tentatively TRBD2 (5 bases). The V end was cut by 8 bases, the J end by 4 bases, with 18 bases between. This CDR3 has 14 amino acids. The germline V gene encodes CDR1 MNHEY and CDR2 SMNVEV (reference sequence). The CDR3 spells CASRPPKPGYEQYF. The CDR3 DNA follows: TGTGCCAGCCGACCTCCCAAACCGGGGTACGAGCAGTACTTC.

CDR3 DNA sequence: TGTGCCAGCAGTCCGCAGTATACCAACCAAGAGACCCAGTACTTC. Residues: CASSPQYTNQETQYF. The rearrangement uses TRBV6-1 and TRBJ2-5; D remains unclear. V was cut by 5 bases and J by 0 bases, with 13 bases left in between. This CDR3 region has 15 residues. Germline V gives CDR1 MNHNS, CDR2 SASEGT.

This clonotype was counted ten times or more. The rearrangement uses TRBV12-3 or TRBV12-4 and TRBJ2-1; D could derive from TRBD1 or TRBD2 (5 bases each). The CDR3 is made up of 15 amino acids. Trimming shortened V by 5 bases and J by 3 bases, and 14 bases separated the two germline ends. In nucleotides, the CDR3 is TGTGCCAGCAGTGACTGGGTGGGGGACTACAATGAGCAGTTCTTC. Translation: CASSDWVGDYNEQFF.

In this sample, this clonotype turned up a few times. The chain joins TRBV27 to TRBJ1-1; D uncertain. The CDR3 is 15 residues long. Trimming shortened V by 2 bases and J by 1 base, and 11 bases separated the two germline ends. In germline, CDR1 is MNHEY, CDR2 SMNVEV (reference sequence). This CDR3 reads CASSLQVGKNTEAFF. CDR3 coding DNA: TGTGCCAGCAGTTTACAGGTGGGCAAGAACACTGAAGCTTTCTTT.

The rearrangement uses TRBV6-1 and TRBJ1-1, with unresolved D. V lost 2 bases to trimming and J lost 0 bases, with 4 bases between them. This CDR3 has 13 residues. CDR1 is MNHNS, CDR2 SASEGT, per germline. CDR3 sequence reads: CASSETLNTEAFF. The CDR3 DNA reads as TGTGCCAGCAGTGAAACCCTGAACACTGAAGCTTTCTTT.

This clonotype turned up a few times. CDR3 bases: TGCAGTGCTAGATCCTTAGATAGCGGGGAGCTGTTTTTT. This translates into CSARSLDSGELFF. The V call is TRBV20-1, the J call TRBJ2-2; D gene uncertain. Germline-derived CDR1 and CDR2 are DFQATT and SNEGSKA (reference sequence). Trimming left V 2 bases short and J 7 bases short, with 11 bases between. This CDR3 contains 13 residues.

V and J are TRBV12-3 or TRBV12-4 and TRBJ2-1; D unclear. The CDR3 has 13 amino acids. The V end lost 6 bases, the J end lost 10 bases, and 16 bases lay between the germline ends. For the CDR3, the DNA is TGTGCCAGCAGCCCAGGTGAGGCCATGGAGCAGTTCTTC. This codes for CASSPGEAMEQFF.

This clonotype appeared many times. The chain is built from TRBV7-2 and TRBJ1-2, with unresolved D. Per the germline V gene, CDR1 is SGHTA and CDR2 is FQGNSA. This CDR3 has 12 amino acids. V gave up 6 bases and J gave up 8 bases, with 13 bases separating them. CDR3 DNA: TGTGCCAGCAGAGGTCCTCCACGGGGCTACACCTTC. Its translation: CASRGPPRGYTF.

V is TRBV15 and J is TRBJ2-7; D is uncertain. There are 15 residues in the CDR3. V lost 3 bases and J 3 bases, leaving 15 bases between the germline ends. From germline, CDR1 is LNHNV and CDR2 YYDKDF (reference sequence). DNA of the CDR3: TGTGCCACCAGCAGCCCCCGAGAGAGCGACTACGAGCAGTACTTC. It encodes CATSSPRESDYEQYF. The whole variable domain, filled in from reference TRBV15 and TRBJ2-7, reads DAMVIQNPRYQVTQFGKPVTLSCSQTLNHNVMYWYQQKSSQAPKLLFHYYDKDFNNEADTPDNFQSRRPNTSFCFLDIRSPGLGDTAMYLCATSSPRESDYEQYFGPGTRLTVT.

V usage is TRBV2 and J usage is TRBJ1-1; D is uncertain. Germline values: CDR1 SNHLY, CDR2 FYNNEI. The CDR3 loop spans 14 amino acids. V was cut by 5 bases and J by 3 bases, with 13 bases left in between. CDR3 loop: CASSPSKLDTEAFF. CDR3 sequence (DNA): TGTGCCAGCAGTCCCTCTAAGCTGGACACTGAAGCTTTCTTT.

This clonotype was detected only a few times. The CDR3 loop reads CASSLEGTGGWRNQETQYF. CDR3 coding DNA: TGTGCCAGCAGCTTAGAAGGGACAGGGGGTTGGAGAAACCAAGAGACCCAGTACTTC. The chain combines TRBV7-6 with TRBJ2-5, with 11 bases fitting TRBD1. This CDR3 comprises 19 residues. CDR1 is SGHVS and CDR2 is FNYEAQ in the germline V gene. V gave up 1 base and J gave up 0 bases; unmatched junction bases: 10.

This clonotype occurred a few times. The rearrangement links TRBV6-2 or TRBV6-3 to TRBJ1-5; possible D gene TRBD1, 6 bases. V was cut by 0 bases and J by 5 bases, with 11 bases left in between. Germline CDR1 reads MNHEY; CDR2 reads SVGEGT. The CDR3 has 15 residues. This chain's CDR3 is CASSYSDSFHQPQHF. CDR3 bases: TGTGCCAGCAGTTACTCGGACAGTTTCCATCAGCCCCAGCATTTT.

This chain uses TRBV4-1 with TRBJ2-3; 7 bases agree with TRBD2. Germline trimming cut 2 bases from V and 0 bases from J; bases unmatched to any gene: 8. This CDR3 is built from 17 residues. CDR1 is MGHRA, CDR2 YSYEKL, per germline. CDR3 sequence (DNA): TGCGCCAGCAGCCAAACCCCGGGACTACAGAGCACAGATACGCAGTATTTT. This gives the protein CASSQTPGLQSTDTQYF.